This T cell receptor (beta chain) is drawn from a study of blood T cell repertoires in COVID-19. Background on the study: Material from acute and convalescent COVID-19 was sourced from the United States, Italy and Spain. The cDNA or gDNA used as material had been derived from T cells, B-cell-depleted T cells, or PBMCs.

The length of the CDR3 is 15 residues. Germline V gene data show CDR1 as GTSNPN and CDR2 as SVGIG (reference sequence). V was trimmed by 0 bases and J by 4 bases, leaving 15 bases between them. Seattle participants joined during active infection and were tracked over time. Assay used: immunoSEQ multiplex PCR; TCRdb lists only in-frame clones, some missing. The repertoire consists of 310,000 or so clones, with approximately 93% occurring once and the leading ten covering about 2.2%. The source material was peripheral blood. The rearrangement links TRBV30 to TRBJ1-2; D is possibly TRBD1 (6 bases). This clonotype was obtained from a woman between 25 and 40 years old with COVID-19, enrolled during active disease. CDR3 loop: CAWSVPGAVRYGYTF. CDR3 coding DNA: TGTGCCTGGAGTGTACCAGGGGCGGTCCGCTATGGCTACACCTTC.